This TCR beta chain originates from a study of OX40 agonist ivuxolimab in advanced cancers. Study context: The mean age was roughly 60 years, ranging from 23 to 79, with around four fifths of participants male.

This clone is a singleton in its sample. The antigen remains unidentified. Profiling relied on immunoSEQ multiplex PCR, and the TCRdb table lists in-frame clones only, not all of them. The table lists more than 65,000 clones, about 87% of them singletons, with under 0.7% in the top ten. V lost 0 bases and J 0 bases, leaving 10 bases between the germline ends. The CDR3 has 16 amino acids. Germline assignment: CDR1 MNHNS and CDR2 SASEGT. Study results and caveats: Antigen targets of the expanded peripheral T cells went undetermined. Expanded clones were, on average, more numerous among CD8+ T cells than CD4+.

The source is an adult with an advanced solid tumor such as melanoma, head and neck, liver or kidney cancer. The material sequenced was CD4+ or CD8+ T cells sorted from blood, taken in a trial of the OX40 agonist ivuxolimab. This chain connects TRBV6-1 to TRBJ2-3; D is unclear. The CDR3 DNA reads TGTGCCAGCAGTGAAGCGGTACTTACTAGCACAGATACGCAGTATTTT. Its translation is CASSEAVLTSTDTQYF.